Below, one T cell receptor (beta chain) is given with its context. Its target is unknown. Then a second PCR, running about 7 to 11 cycles, was carried out with a sample-barcoded 5' primer and a J-beta primer mix. Each of the cDNA molecules was tagged by a template-switch adaptor with 12 random nucleotides. TCRdb recomputed calls from the 5' RACE reads with MiXCR, one row per CDR3 protein. The data hold hundreds of thousands of distinct CDR3 sequences, with under 65% observed a single time. This entry belongs to a study of blood T cells in healthy people across ages. General study findings and limits: Unknown CMV status may confound age-related changes in expanded clones.

The sample comprised blood. This clonotype originated in a man in his sixties in good health.

The CDR3 spells CASSRWGQSNQPQHF. The DNA for the CDR3 is TGTGCCAGCAGCCGGTGGGGACAGAGCAATCAGCCCCAGCATTTT. The chain uses TRBV7-2 and TRBJ1-5; 7 bases line up with TRBD1. The V segment lost 5 bases and the J segment 1 base; nucleotides outside the gene matches: 5. Germline CDR1 and CDR2: SGHTA and FQGNSA. The CDR3 length is 15 residues.